The clone carrying this T cell receptor (beta chain) was picked up a small number of times. Its antigen is as yet unknown. The read gets to within 3 residues of the CDR3 end, and the germline J gene fills in the rest. The source of the sample is a study of T cell clonality in common variable immunodeficiency. Regarding the study as a whole: Shared TCRbeta clones were fewer between CVID subjects than controls. Authors noted CVID clonality's cause needs subpopulation repertoire sequencing. Fewer deletions and N-nucleotide insertions were reportedly seen in common variable immunodeficiency TCR beta sequences.

Only in-frame clones appear in the TCRdb table, and some are missing; sequencing was by immunoSEQ multiplex PCR. The table lists approximately 28,000 clones, with no singletons. CDR1 is KGHSH, CDR2 LQKENI, per germline. There are 20 residues in the CDR3. Trimming removed 2 bases at V and 0 bases at J, with 20 bases between. Material for sequencing was peripheral blood mononuclear cells. This clonotype was obtained from a human donor with common variable immunodeficiency. The chain combines TRBV18 with TRBJ1-6; D may be TRBD1 (6 bases). The sequenced part of the CDR3 DNA is TGTGCCAGCTCACCAAAAAGACAGGCTATTACTAGCTCCTATAATTCACCC. Translation gives CASSPKRQAITSSYNSP. The full CDR3 protein is CASSPKRQAITSSYNSPLHF.